The 16 T cell receptor beta chains below come from one sample, sequenced in a study of shared clonotypes between healthy human individuals. CD45RO-negative CD8 cells positively selected for CCR7 made up the naive population, which excluded terminally differentiated effector memory CD45RA+ cells. TCRdb's copy holds only in-frame clones and misses some; the assay was immunoSEQ multiplex PCR. Here the sample spans nearly 2 million clones, less than 95% being singletons. Source material: naive CD8+ T cells sorted from blood. These receptors all come from a man younger than 30 in good health.

The chain joins TRBV15 to TRBJ2-1, with 7 positions matching TRBD1. Germline CDR1 and CDR2: LNHNV and YYDKDF (reference sequence). CDR3 length: 17 amino acids. The V segment lost 0 bases and the J segment 2 bases; nucleotides outside the gene matches: 7. CDR3 sequence reads: CATSREPGTVAYNEQFF. In nucleotides, the CDR3 is TGTGCCACCAGCAGAGAACCGGGGACAGTCGCCTACAATGAGCAGTTCTTC. The variable domain in full, completed from reference TRBV15 and TRBJ2-1, reads DAMVIQNPRYQVTQFGKPVTLSCSQTLNHNVMYWYQQKSSQAPKLLFHYYDKDFNNEADTPDNFQSRRPNTSFCFLDIRSPGLGDTAMYLCATSREPGTVAYNEQFFGPGTRLTVL.

This clone was seen once. V usage is TRBV18 and J usage is TRBJ2-7; maybe TRBD1 (6 bases). CDR1 KGHSH and CDR2 LQKENI come from the germline V gene. This CDR3 is 13 amino acids long. The V and J ends lost 2 bases and 3 bases respectively, with 8 bases between them. CDR3 sequence: CASSPMDSYEQYF. DNA for the CDR3: TGTGCCAGCTCACCAATGGACAGCTACGAGCAGTACTTC.

The J gene is TRBJ1-2, the V gene TRBV10-2, with TRBD1 matching 7 bases. This CDR3 is built from 14 residues. The germline V gene has CDR1 WSHSY and CDR2 SAAADI. V trimming: 0 bases; J trimming: 4 bases; junction bases outside the gene matches: 2. CDR3 in amino acids: CASSESTGLYGYTF. In DNA, the CDR3 is TGCGCCAGCAGTGAGTCGACAGGGCTCTATGGCTACACCTTC.

The rearrangement uses TRBV29-1 and TRBJ2-7; a possible D gene is TRBD1 (6 bases). CDR3 length: 12 residues. V gave up 5 bases and J gave up 7 bases, with 15 bases separating them. Germline V gene lookup returns CDR1 SQVTM and CDR2 ANQGSEA. The CDR3 DNA sequence: TGCAGCGTTCTGGCAGGGGAAGGTGAGCAGTACTTC. Protein: CSVLAGEGEQYF.

To note about this clone: This specimen includes other DNA sequences encoding the same CDR3. CDR3 residues: CASSQVGEGYEQYF. DNA for the CDR3: TGCGCCAGCAGCCAAGTGGGCGAGGGGTACGAGCAGTACTTC. This chain joins TRBV4-1 and TRBJ2-7, with D perhaps being TRBD1 or TRBD2 (5 bases each). This CDR3 spans 14 amino acids. Trimming shortened V by 1 base and J by 4 bases, and 11 bases separated the two germline ends. Germline-derived CDR1 and CDR2 are MGHRA and YSYEKL.

This clone was observed a few times. V is TRBV19 and J is TRBJ1-2; TRBD1 might be the D (5 bases). The CDR3 has 15 residues. Trimming took 7 bases from V and 0 from J, leaving 15 bases between them. CDR1 is LNHDA and CDR2 is SQIVND in the germline V gene (reference sequence). The CDR3 nucleotides are TGTGCCAGTACCGAAGACCCAGGGCCTAACTATGGCTACACCTTC. Its translation is CASTEDPGPNYGYTF.

The chain uses TRBV29-1 and TRBJ2-2, with D uncertain. The CDR3 consists of 11 residues. Looked up from germline, CDR1 is SQVTM and CDR2 is ANQGSEA. Between the trimmed V and J ends, which lost 7 bases and 6 bases, there was a span of 9 bases. CDR3 in amino acids: CSAPTSGELFF. The CDR3 nucleotides are TGCAGCGCCCCCACCTCCGGGGAGCTGTTTTTT.

The CDR3 here is CASREGVRHYEQYF. CDR3 nucleotides: TGTGCCAGCAGGGAAGGGGTACGCCACTACGAGCAGTACTTC. This sequence joins TRBV27 and TRBJ2-7, with D perhaps TRBD1 (5 bases). V shed 6 bases and J shed 3 bases, with 15 bases lying between them. This CDR3 has 14 residues. Germline CDR1 is MNHEY and CDR2 is SMNVEV (reference sequence).

The chain is built from TRBV2 and TRBJ1-2, with 9 nucleotides matching TRBD1. The junction had 6 bases not matched to a gene; V was cut back by 3 bases and J by 10 bases. This CDR3 comprises 13 residues. Per germline, CDR1 SNHLY and CDR2 FYNNEI. DNA for the CDR3: TGTGCCAGCAGTGAGGGACAGGGCTGGGACTACACCTTC. It specifies CASSEGQGWDYTF.

The genes are TRBV30 and TRBJ2-2; 9 bases are shared with TRBD2. Germline V gene lookup returns CDR1 GTSNPN and CDR2 SVGIG (reference sequence). This CDR3 comprises 16 residues. Trimming at V came to 4 bases and at J to 4 bases, leaving 10 bases not matched to a gene. The CDR3 nucleotides read TGTGCCTGGAACTCTCGCGGGGGGGCATTCACCGGGGAGCTGTTTTTT. Its translation: CAWNSRGGAFTGELFF.

The chain is built from TRBV13 and TRBJ1-6; 9 nucleotides match TRBD1. The J segment lost 8 bases and the V segment lost 6 bases, leaving 5 bases of the junction unmatched. CDR3 length: 14 amino acids. Germline V CDR1 and CDR2: PRHDT, FYEKMQ (reference sequence). For the CDR3, the DNA is TGTGCCAGCAGATCCGGGACAGGGTATTCACCCCTCCACTTT. Encoded protein: CASRSGTGYSPLHF.

In its sample, this clone was seen once. The V call is TRBV29-1, the J call TRBJ1-4; D call uncertain. The CDR3 extends over 11 amino acids. CDR1 is SQVTM and CDR2 is ANQGSEA in the germline V gene. The ends were cut back, 2 bases at V and 5 bases at J, with 3 bases in the middle. CDR3 sequence (DNA): TGCAGCGTTGAACAGAATGAAAAACTGTTTTTT. This codes for CSVEQNEKLFF.

About this clone: Other DNA sequences in this sample translate to the same CDR3. The chain links TRBV7-9 to TRBJ2-7, with 7 bases that match TRBD1. The junction had 6 bases not matched to a gene; V was cut back by 5 bases and J by 2 bases. The CDR3 length is 14 residues. CDR1 is SEHNR, CDR2 FQNEAQ, per germline (reference sequence). CDR3 DNA sequence: TGTGCCAGCAGCCCGCCGACAGGGACCTACGAGCAGTACTTC. Translating gives CASSPPTGTYEQYF.

A word on this clone: Other DNA sequences in the same sample also yield this CDR3. CDR3 region: CASSLDGNAYEQYF. In nucleotides, the CDR3 is TGTGCCAGCAGCTTGGACGGCAACGCCTACGAGCAGTACTTC. V usage is TRBV5-4 and J usage is TRBJ2-7; no firm D call. The ends were cut back, 0 bases at V and 2 bases at J, with 9 bases in the middle. CDR3 length: 14 residues. Germline CDR1 and CDR2: SGHNT and YYREEE (reference sequence). Full variable domain (missing parts from reference TRBV5-4 and TRBJ2-7): ETGVTQSPTHLIKTRGQQVTLRCSSQSGHNTVSWYQQALGQGPQFIFQYYREEENGRGNFPPRFSGLQFPNYSSELNVNALELDDSALYLCASSLDGNAYEQYFGPGTRLTVT.

This chain joins TRBV6-5 and TRBJ2-3, with D tentatively TRBD1 or TRBD2 (6 bases each). The CDR3 runs to 15 residues. The V end lost 6 bases, the J end lost 7 bases, and 20 bases lay between the germline ends. CDR1 and CDR2 (germline): MNHEY, SVGAGI. In DNA form, the CDR3 reads TGTGCCAGCAGAACAGGGACTGAGGGGCGGCATACGCAGTATTTT. As protein: CASRTGTEGRHTQYF.

The chain uses TRBV5-4 and TRBJ1-3; 8 nucleotides agree with TRBD1. Losses at the gene ends were 3 bases for V and 3 bases for J; bases not matched to a gene: 5. This CDR3 region has 15 residues. The germline V gene encodes CDR1 SGHNT and CDR2 YYREEE (reference sequence). CDR3 in amino acids: CASSSPDRDGNTIYF. CDR3 bases: TGTGCCAGCAGCTCCCCGGACAGGGATGGAAACACCATATATTTT.